This T cell receptor (beta chain) was obtained from a study of neurological immune-mediated disorders. The study, taken as a whole, reports: Expanded clones shared no CDR3 amino acid sequences across subjects, suggesting private repertoires in all groups.

TCRdb used MiXCR to reprocess the 5' RACE reads, holding one entry per CDR3 protein. The data contain about 79,000 distinct CDR3 sequences, 14% of them singletons. This clonotype was recorded at least ten times. Its antigen remains unknown. This CDR3 comprises 15 residues. The V end was cut by 6 bases, the J end by 7 bases, with 19 bases between. The J gene is TRBJ2-1, the V gene TRBV12-3 or TRBV12-4; possible D gene TRBD2, 6 bases. The source is a woman between 45 and 65 years old in good health. Input material: PBMCs. CDR3 DNA sequence: TGTGCCAGCAGAGGGAGAGGCTTAAGCGGGAATGAGCAGTTCTTC. Translating it yields CASRGRGLSGNEQFF.